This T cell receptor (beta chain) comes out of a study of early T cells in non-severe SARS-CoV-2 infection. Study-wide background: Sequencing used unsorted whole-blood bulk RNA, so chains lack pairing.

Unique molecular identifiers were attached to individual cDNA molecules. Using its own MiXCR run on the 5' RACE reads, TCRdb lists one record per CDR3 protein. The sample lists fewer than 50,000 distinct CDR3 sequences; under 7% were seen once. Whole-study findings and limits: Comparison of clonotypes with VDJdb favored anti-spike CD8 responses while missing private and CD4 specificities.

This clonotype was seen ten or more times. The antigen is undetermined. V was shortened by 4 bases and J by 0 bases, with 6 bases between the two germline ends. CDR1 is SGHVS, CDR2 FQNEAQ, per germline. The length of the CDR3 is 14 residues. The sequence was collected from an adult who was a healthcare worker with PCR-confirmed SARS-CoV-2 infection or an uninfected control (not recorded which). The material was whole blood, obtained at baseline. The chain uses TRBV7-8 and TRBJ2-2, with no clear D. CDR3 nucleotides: TGTGCCAGCAGCTCCAAAGCGAACACCGGGGAGCTGTTTTTT. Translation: CASSSKANTGELFF.